This T cell receptor (beta chain) was sequenced in a study of blood T cell repertoires in COVID-19. The V gene end was trimmed by 3 bases and the J gene end by 5 bases; junction bases not matched to a gene: 6. Germline CDR1 KGHSH, CDR2 LQKENI. This CDR3 is 15 amino acids long. The protocol was immunoSEQ multiplex PCR, while the TCRdb copy is restricted to in-frame clones and leaves out a portion. The repertoire includes some 120,000 clones, over 75% of them detected once, and approximately 12% sits in the top ten. This sequence was found in a man aged 55-75 years with acute or convalescent COVID-19. The sequenced sample consisted of peripheral blood. V is TRBV18 and J is TRBJ1-4; 7 nucleotides agree with TRBD1. CDR3 in DNA: TGTGCCAGCTCACCCCCGGGACAGCGGAATGAAAAACTGTTTTTT. This codes for CASSPPGQRNEKLFF.